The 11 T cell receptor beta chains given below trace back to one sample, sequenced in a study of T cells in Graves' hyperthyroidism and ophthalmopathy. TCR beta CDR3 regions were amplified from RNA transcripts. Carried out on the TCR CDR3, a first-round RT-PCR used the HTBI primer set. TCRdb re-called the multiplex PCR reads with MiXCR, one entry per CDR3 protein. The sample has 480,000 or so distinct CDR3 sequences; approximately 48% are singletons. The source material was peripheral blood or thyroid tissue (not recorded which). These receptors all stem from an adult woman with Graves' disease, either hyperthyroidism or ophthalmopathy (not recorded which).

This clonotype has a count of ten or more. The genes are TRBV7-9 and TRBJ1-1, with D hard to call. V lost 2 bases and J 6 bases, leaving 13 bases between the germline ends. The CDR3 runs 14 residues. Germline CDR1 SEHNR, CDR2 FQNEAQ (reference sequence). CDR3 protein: CASSLTDQSSEAFF. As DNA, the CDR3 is TGTGCCAGCAGCTTAACAGACCAAAGCTCTGAAGCTTTCTTT.

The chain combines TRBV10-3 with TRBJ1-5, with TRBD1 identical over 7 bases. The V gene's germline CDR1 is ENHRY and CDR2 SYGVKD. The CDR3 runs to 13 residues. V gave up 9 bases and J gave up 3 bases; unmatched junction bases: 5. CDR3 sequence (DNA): TGTGCCATAACCGGGACAGTCAATCAGCCCCAGCATTTT. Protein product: CAITGTVNQPQHF.

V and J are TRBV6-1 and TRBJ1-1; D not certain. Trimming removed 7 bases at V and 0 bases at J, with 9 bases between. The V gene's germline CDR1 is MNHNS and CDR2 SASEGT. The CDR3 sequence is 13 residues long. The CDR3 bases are TGTGCCAGCACTCTGTCGGTGAACACTGAAGCTTTCTTT. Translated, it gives CASTLSVNTEAFF.

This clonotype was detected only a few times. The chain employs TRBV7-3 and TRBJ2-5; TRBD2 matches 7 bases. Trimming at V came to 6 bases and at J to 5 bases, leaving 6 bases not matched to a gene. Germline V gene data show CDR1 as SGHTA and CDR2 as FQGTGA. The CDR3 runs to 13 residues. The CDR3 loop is CASSKTGGETQYF. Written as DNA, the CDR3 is TGTGCCAGCAGTAAGACCGGGGGGGAGACCCAGTACTTC.

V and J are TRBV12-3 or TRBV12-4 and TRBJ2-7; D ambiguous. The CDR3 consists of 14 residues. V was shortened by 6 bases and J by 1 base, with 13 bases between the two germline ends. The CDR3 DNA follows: TGTGCCAGCAGCCCGGGCGGCAGGTCCTACGAGCAGTACTTC. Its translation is CASSPGGRSYEQYF.

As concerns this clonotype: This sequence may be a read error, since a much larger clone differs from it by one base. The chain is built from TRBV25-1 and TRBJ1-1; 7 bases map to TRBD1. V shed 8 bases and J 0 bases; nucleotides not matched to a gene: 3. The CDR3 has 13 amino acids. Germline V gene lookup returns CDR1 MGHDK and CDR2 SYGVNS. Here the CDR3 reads CASRGQVNTEAFF. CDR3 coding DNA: TGTGCCAGCCGTGGACAGGTGAACACTGAAGCTTTCTTT.

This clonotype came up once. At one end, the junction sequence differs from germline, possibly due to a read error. This CDR3 reads CASSLMGLDTEAFF. CDR3 bases: TGCGCAAGCTCACTGATGGGGCTCGACACTGAAGCTTTCTTT. This chain uses TRBV25-1 with TRBJ1-1, with TRBD1 as a possible D gene (5 bases). CDR1 is MGHDK and CDR2 is SYGVNS in the germline V gene. The CDR3 loop spans 14 amino acids.

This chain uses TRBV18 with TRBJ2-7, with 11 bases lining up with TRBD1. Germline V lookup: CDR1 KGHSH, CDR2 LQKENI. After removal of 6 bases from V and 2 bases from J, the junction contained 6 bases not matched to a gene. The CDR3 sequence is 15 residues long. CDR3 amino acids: CASSSSGQGAYEQYF. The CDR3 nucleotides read TGTGCCAGCTCCTCTTCGGGACAGGGGGCCTACGAGCAGTACTTC.

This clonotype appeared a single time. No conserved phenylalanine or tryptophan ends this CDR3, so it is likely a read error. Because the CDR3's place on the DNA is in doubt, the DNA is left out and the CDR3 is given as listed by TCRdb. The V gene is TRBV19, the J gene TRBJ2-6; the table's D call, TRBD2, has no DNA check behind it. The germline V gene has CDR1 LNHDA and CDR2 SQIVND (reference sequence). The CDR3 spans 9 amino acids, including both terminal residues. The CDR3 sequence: CASKASGTP.

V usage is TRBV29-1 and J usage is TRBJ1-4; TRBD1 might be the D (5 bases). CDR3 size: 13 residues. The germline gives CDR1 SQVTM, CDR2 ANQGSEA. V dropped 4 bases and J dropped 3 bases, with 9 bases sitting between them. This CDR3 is CSVGGGPNEKLFF. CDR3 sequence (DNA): TGCAGCGTTGGTGGGGGACCTAATGAAAAACTGTTTTTT.

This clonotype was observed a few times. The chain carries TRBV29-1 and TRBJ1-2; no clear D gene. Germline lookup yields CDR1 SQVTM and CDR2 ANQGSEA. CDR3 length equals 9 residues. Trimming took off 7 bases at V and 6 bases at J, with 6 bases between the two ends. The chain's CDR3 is CSDGHGYTF. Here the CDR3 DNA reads TGCAGCGACGGACATGGCTACACCTTC.